A selection of T cell receptor beta chains follows, all from one sample in a study of T-cell reconstitution after alpha-beta-depleted transplantation in children. TCRdb ran MiXCR on the PCR reads and lists one entry per CDR3 protein. The sample holds around 490,000 distinct CDR3 sequences, around 10% seen once. Sequenced here: PBMCs, mostly from graft donor cells, sampled 180 days after TCRalphabeta/CD19-depleted stem cell transplant. All receptors derive from a female patient aged 2 to 10 who had a stem cell transplant for aplastic anemia, so the T cells may come from the graft donor. Both conserved end residues are trimmed from each CDR3. Clone size is not always given. Where it is, it says once, few, many or a class for expanded clones.

CDR3 protein,J gene,V gene,clone size
ATSDRVSYEQY,TRBJ2-7,TRBV24-1,many
ASSPTSAPNEQF,TRBJ2-1,TRBV12-3/TRBV12-4,.
ASSLSGTGFWDTQY,TRBJ2-3,TRBV3-1,few
ATGGTGGSGANVLT,TRBJ2-6,TRBV24-1,few
ASSGTWDNNQPQH,TRBJ1-5,TRBV28,few
ASGAYQETQY,TRBJ2-5,TRBV12-3/TRBV12-4,many
SALRPIRLASTDTQY,TRBJ2-3,TRBV20-1,.
SGIGTENIQY,TRBJ2-4,TRBV29-1,many
ASSYVGGFGHEQY,TRBJ2-7,TRBV6-2/TRBV6-3,.
ASSPQKSSYNSPLH,TRBJ1-6,TRBV18,few
ASSLFSEAF,TRBJ1-1,TRBV5-5,few
SPRLGGRRGHGTDTQY,TRBJ2-3,TRBV20-1,many
ASSLPGLADTQY,TRBJ2-3,TRBV18,.
SAQAAGWERGELF,TRBJ2-2,TRBV20-1,few
ASSPDRPRMNTEAF,TRBJ1-1,TRBV12-3/TRBV12-4,few
ASRRGTRSTDTQY,TRBJ2-3,TRBV5-1,few
AWAGPGTGELF,TRBJ2-2,TRBV30,.
ASSQVELAGVDGELF,TRBJ2-2,TRBV4-1,.
APAASSYNEQF,TRBJ2-1,TRBV5-1,few
ASSLSARGVHEQY,TRBJ2-7,TRBV28,many
SAPGQTYEQY,TRBJ2-7,TRBV20-1,.
ASSYSPRLDRDYGYT,TRBJ1-2,TRBV6-5,.
SARGQVAYEQY,TRBJ2-7,TRBV20-1,.
ASSSLLTDTEAF,TRBJ1-1,TRBV7-2,few
ASSLVAGPSSYNEQF,TRBJ2-1,TRBV5-1,many
ASSLGRLAGGGDTQY,TRBJ2-3,TRBV27,.
SANTISGANVLT,TRBJ2-6,TRBV20-1,.
ASSGGRNTGELF,TRBJ2-2,TRBV4-3,many
ASSTGTAYNEQF,TRBJ2-1,TRBV19,.
ASSQLASGMNEQF,TRBJ2-1,TRBV4-1,.
ASSLAGLMNTEAF,TRBJ1-1,TRBV5-1,few
SVVEGNQPQH,TRBJ1-5,TRBV29-1,many
ASSQDPQGARNEQF,TRBJ2-1,TRBV4-3,.
ASKNRDAGANVLT,TRBJ2-6,TRBV12-3/TRBV12-4,.
ASRRGLAIYNEQF,TRBJ2-1,TRBV28,many
ASSLPPQGITSGNTIY,TRBJ1-3,TRBV7-8,.
ASTWEASVGNEQF,TRBJ2-1,TRBV5-1,few
ASRPTANYGYT,TRBJ1-2,TRBV2,few
ASSRISGANVLT,TRBJ2-6,TRBV25-1,.
ASSQDFAGTAKQF,TRBJ2-1,TRBV14,many
ASSQWGLAGEETQY,TRBJ2-5,TRBV4-2,few
ASSFLGVRREVTGELF,TRBJ2-2,TRBV28,few